The 4 T cell receptor beta chains in this list originate from one sample, sequenced in a study of cytomegalovirus exposure and HLA in healthy donors. In the PCR, 60 Vbeta and 13 Jbeta primers were used. The method was immunoSEQ multiplex PCR; TCRdb's version includes in-frame clones alone and lacks a portion of them. The table records roughly 100,000 clones, 50% to 70% of them present only once. Sequenced material: PBMCs. The receptor set was obtained from a human donor in good health.

V is TRBV2 and J is TRBJ1-1, with unresolved D. Germline lookup yields CDR1 SNHLY and CDR2 FYNNEI. The germline V and J ends were trimmed by 6 bases and 2 bases, with 7 bases remaining between them. CDR3 size: 12 residues. The DNA of the CDR3 is TGTGCCAGCAGCGGTTTCAACACTGAAGCTTTCTTT. The encoded protein is CASSGFNTEAFF. The full variable domain, in which reference TRBV2 and TRBJ1-1 provide the parts outside the CDR3, is EPEVTQTPSHQVTQMGQEVILRCVPISNHLYFYWYRQILGQKVEFLVSFYNNEISEKSEIFDDQFSVERPDGSNFTLKIRSTKLEDSAMYFCASSGFNTEAFFGQGTRLTVV.

This clone was found a few times. The rearrangement joins TRBV19 to TRBJ2-7; TRBD1 matches at 8 bases. Trimming cost V 7 bases and J 3 bases; bases outside gene matches: 5. CDR1 is LNHDA, CDR2 SQIVND, per germline (reference sequence). This CDR3 spans 13 amino acids. This CDR3 reads CASTTTGVYEQYF. DNA of the CDR3: TGTGCCAGTACTACGACAGGGGTCTACGAGCAGTACTTC.

The chain joins TRBV27 to TRBJ1-2, with TRBD1 matching 8 bases. CDR3 length equals 16 residues. The germline CDR1 and CDR2 sequences are MNHEY and SMNVEV (reference sequence). The ends lost 5 bases at V and 6 bases at J; junction bases unmatched: 14. Here the CDR3 reads CASSPNDDRGKNGYTF. The CDR3 DNA is TGTGCCAGCAGTCCGAACGATGACAGGGGTAAGAATGGCTACACCTTC.

This clone was detected once. The chain uses TRBV2 and TRBJ1-1; D is uncertain. CDR1 SNHLY and CDR2 FYNNEI come from the germline V gene. Trimming took 1 base from V and 1 from J, leaving 16 bases between them. The CDR3 is 17 amino acids. CDR3 sequence: CASSEGTMARQNTEAFF. CDR3 DNA sequence: TGTGCCAGCAGTGAAGGGACTATGGCCCGCCAGAACACTGAAGCTTTCTTT.